This TCR beta chain was sequenced for a study of blood T cell repertoires in COVID-19. In the authors' workflow: Amplification from reference gene primers served as the basis for estimated nucleated cell counts. Clones were read by immunoSEQ multiplex PCR, and TCRdb kept only the in-frame ones, dropping some. V, J and clone size are those of that table, while D and trimming were read from the DNA. The sample holds about 200,000 clones, just over 85% seen once. Germline values: CDR1 MGHRA, CDR2 YSYEKL. With 4 bases removed from V and 8 bases from J, the gap between germline ends came to 9 bases. This CDR3 comprises 13 residues.

This sequence joins TRBV4-1 and TRBJ1-6; maybe TRBD1 (6 bases). The material sequenced was PBMCs or T cells enriched from blood (not recorded which). The sequence was obtained from a woman in her forties with acute COVID-19. The CDR3 sequence is CASSRGGYSPLHF. The CDR3 DNA reads as TGCGCCAGCAGCCGAGGGGGATATTCACCCCTCCACTTT.